This TCR beta chain was identified in a study of blood T cell repertoires in COVID-19. In the authors' workflow: For nucleated cells, counts were estimated from reference gene primer amplification. The protocol was immunoSEQ multiplex PCR, while the TCRdb copy is restricted to in-frame clones and leaves out a portion. V and J calls and clone size are given by that table; D and trimming were obtained from the DNA. The sample consists of more than 200,000 clones, around 83% of them appearing once. Trimming took 4 bases from V and 6 from J; bases not matched to a gene: 14. The CDR3 has 17 amino acids. Germline V gene data show CDR1 as LNHDA and CDR2 as SQIVND (reference sequence).

The receptor was derived from a man aged 35 to 55 with active or convalescent COVID-19. Sequenced material: peripheral blood. The chain links TRBV19 to TRBJ2-3; 9 positions agree with TRBD2. In DNA form, the CDR3 reads TGTGCCAGTAGTAAGGCCCCCGGCGGGGGGGCTTGGGATACGCAGTATTTT. It codes for CASSKAPGGGAWDTQYF. Using reference TRBV19 and TRBJ2-3 for the parts outside the CDR3, the full variable domain is DGGITQSPKYLFRKEGQNVTLSCEQNLNHDAMYWYRQDPGQGLRLIYYSQIVNDFQKGDIAEGYSVSREKKESFPLTVTSAQKNPTAFYLCASSKAPGGGAWDTQYFGPGTRLTVL.